A selection of T cell receptor beta chains follows, all from one sample in a study of early T cells in non-severe SARS-CoV-2 infection. Using its own MiXCR run on the 5' RACE reads, TCRdb lists one record per CDR3 protein. The sample holds around 40,000 distinct CDR3 sequences; approximately 5.9% are singletons and the top ten take under 5.5%. The sequencing input was whole blood. All receptors derive from an adult who was a healthcare worker with PCR-confirmed SARS-CoV-2 infection or an uninfected control (not recorded which). CDR3s include the opening cysteine and the closing phenylalanine or tryptophan. A D gene is named only where the DNA matches it firmly. Expanded clones get a size class; other rows say once, few or many, or leave the size out.

size: many; D: NA; V: TRBV3-1; J: TRBJ1-2; DNA: TGTGCCAGCAGCCAATCAGGAACGGGCTATGGCTACACCTTC; CDR3: CASSQSGTGYGYTF
size: many; D: NA; V: TRBV12-3/TRBV12-4; J: TRBJ1-3; DNA: TGTGCCACCTCCGGGGCTGGAAACACCATATATTTT; CDR3: CATSGAGNTIYF
size: many; D: NA; V: TRBV30; J: TRBJ2-1; DNA: TGTGCCTGGGGACGCAGCTCCTACAATGAGCAGTTCTTC; CDR3: CAWGRSSYNEQFF
size: many; D: NA; V: TRBV2; J: TRBJ2-2; DNA: TGTGCCAGCAGTGAAGCACTGATGAGTGCCGGGGAGCTGTTTTTT; CDR3: CASSEALMSAGELFF
size: many; D: TRBD1; V: TRBV28; J: TRBJ2-7; DNA: TGTGCCAGCAGCACGGACAGGGGAACCTACGAGCAGTACTTC; CDR3: CASSTDRGTYEQYF
size: many; D: NA; V: TRBV7-3; J: TRBJ2-1; DNA: TGTGCCAGCAGCTTTTTGCAGGGTACGGATGAGCAGTTCTTC; CDR3: CASSFLQGTDEQFF
size: NA; D: TRBD2; V: TRBV28; J: TRBJ2-7; DNA: TGTGCCAGCAGTTTTTCGCTAGCGGGCCTTACCTACGAGCAGTACTTC; CDR3: CASSFSLAGLTYEQYF
size: NA; D: NA; V: TRBV7-6; J: TRBJ1-1; DNA: TGTGCCAGCAGTCCTGACGGCTTTAAAGAAGCTTTCTTT; CDR3: CASSPDGFKEAFF
size: few; D: NA; V: TRBV7-3; J: TRBJ2-5; DNA: TGTGCCAGCAGCCCGTGGGGCGGCGGCCCGAAAAAAGAGACCCAGTACTTC; CDR3: CASSPWGGGPKKETQYF
size: few; D: TRBD1; V: TRBV27; J: TRBJ2-7; DNA: TGTGCCAGCAGCCATTTTGGGACAGGGGGCGAGCAGTACTTC; CDR3: CASSHFGTGGEQYF
size: many; D: NA; V: TRBV29-1; J: TRBJ2-7; DNA: TGCAGCGTTGATTTGGAGGGGTACGACGAGCAGTACTTC; CDR3: CSVDLEGYDEQYF